These 27 T cell receptor beta chains were all obtained from the same sample, sequenced in a study of blood T cells in healthy people across ages. Combining a sample-barcoded 5' primer with a J-beta primer mix, a second PCR ran for about 6 to 11 cycles. Each CDR3 protein gets one entry after TCRdb re-called the 5' RACE reads with MiXCR. The table has hundreds of thousands of distinct CDR3 sequences, about 34% seen once. What was sequenced was blood. These receptors were collected from a man younger than 35 in good health.

This clonotype was counted ten times or more. J is TRBJ2-5 and V is TRBV11-2, with D hard to call. V was trimmed by 1 base and J by 0 bases, leaving 3 bases between them. The CDR3 consists of 13 residues. Germline V lookup: CDR1 SGHAT, CDR2 FQNNGV. The CDR3 is CASSLVDQETQYF. The CDR3 nucleotides are TGTGCCAGCAGCTTAGTTGACCAAGAGACCCAGTACTTC.

CDR3 DNA sequence: TGCGCCAGCCAGCGGGGGGGCCGTATAGATACGCAGTATTTT. Its protein is CASQRGGRIDTQYF. The chain links TRBV5-1 to TRBJ2-3; 10 nucleotides line up with TRBD2. The CDR3 consists of 14 residues. The germline V gene has CDR1 SGHRS and CDR2 YFSETQ. With V trimmed by 7 bases and J by 5 bases, 7 bases remained unmatched.

Concerning this clonotype itself: This sequence may be a read error, since a much larger clone differs from it by one base. This sequence joins TRBV7-2 and TRBJ2-5, with D possibly being TRBD2 (5 bases). This CDR3 comprises 14 residues. From germline, CDR1 is SGHTA and CDR2 FQGNSA. Trimming removed 1 base at V and 3 bases at J, with 9 bases between. For the CDR3, the DNA is TGTGCCAGCAGCTTAGTTGCACTAGAAGAGACCCAGTACTTC. Translating it yields CASSLVALEETQYF.

This clonotype has just a few counts. The V and J genes are TRBV9 and TRBJ1-6; D not certain. V lost 0 bases and J lost 10, with 14 bases in between. Germline-derived CDR1 and CDR2 are SGDLS and YYNGEE. The CDR3 runs 15 residues. The chain's CDR3 is CASSVDGSVGSPLHF. CDR3 sequence (DNA): TGTGCCAGCAGCGTAGATGGGTCGGTCGGCTCACCCCTCCACTTT.

This clonotype showed up many times. The chain employs TRBV12-3 or TRBV12-4 and TRBJ2-4; D may match TRBD1 or TRBD2 (5 bases each). The V end lost 4 bases, the J end lost 4 bases, and 14 bases lay between the germline ends. This CDR3 has 15 residues. The CDR3 DNA follows: TGTGCCAGCAGTTCCCCGGGACCGCTGAAAAACATTCAGTACTTC. The encoded protein is CASSSPGPLKNIQYF.

The rearrangement joins TRBV12-3 or TRBV12-4 to TRBJ2-3; possible D gene TRBD2, 5 bases. The CDR3 sequence is 15 residues long. V lost 5 bases and J lost 4, with 16 bases in between. The CDR3 DNA reads as TGTGCCAGCAGTCGATCGAGAGGGCCAGCAGATACGCAGTATTTT. Its translation is CASSRSRGPADTQYF.

In its sample, this clonotype was seen a few times. The chain couples TRBV12-3 or TRBV12-4 to TRBJ2-5; TRBD2 is a possible D gene (6 bases). V was clipped by 5 bases and J by 3 bases, with 19 bases between them. The CDR3 consists of 16 residues. CDR3 in amino acids: CASSLAIGGIKETQYF. The CDR3 bases are TGTGCCAGCAGTCTCGCTATTGGGGGGATTAAAGAGACCCAGTACTTC.

This clonotype was observed many times. The chain carries TRBV20-1 and TRBJ2-5; D is undetermined. V gave up 0 bases and J gave up 2 bases, with 13 bases separating them. The CDR3 has 15 amino acids. Germline V lookup: CDR1 DFQATT, CDR2 SNEGSKA (reference sequence). The CDR3 DNA reads TGCAGTGCTAGAGATCATGGCAGAGGACAAGAGACCCAGTACTTC. As protein: CSARDHGRGQETQYF.

This clonotype was detected only a few times. The chain uses TRBV24-1 and TRBJ2-3; 10 nucleotides match TRBD2. The CDR3 is 14 residues long. Trimming at V came to 7 bases and at J to 2 bases, leaving 2 bases not matched to a gene. Germline V gives CDR1 KGHDR, CDR2 SFDVKD. This CDR3 is CATRAGGVTDTQYF. The CDR3 DNA reads TGTGCCACCAGAGCGGGGGGGGTCACAGATACGCAGTATTTT.

V usage is TRBV7-2 and J usage is TRBJ2-5, with D tentatively TRBD2 (5 bases). The CDR3 spans 11 residues. Per germline, CDR1 SGHTA and CDR2 FQGNSA. V was shortened by 4 bases and J by 9 bases, with 9 bases between the two germline ends. Here the CDR3 DNA reads TGTGCCAGCAGCTCTCACGGGGCCCAGTACTTC. Translated, it gives CASSSHGAQYF. The variable domain in full, completed from reference TRBV7-2 and TRBJ2-5, reads GAGVSQSPSNKVTEKGKDVELRCDPISGHTALYWYRQSLGQGLEFLIYFQGNSAPDKSGLPSDRFSAERTGGSVSTLTIQRTQQEDSAVYLCASSSHGAQYFGPGTRLLVL.

This clonotype was counted between two and nine times. This chain uses TRBV5-4 with TRBJ1-1; D unclear. V was cut by 0 bases and J by 0 bases, with 9 bases left in between. Germline CDR1 reads SGHNT; CDR2 reads YYREEE (reference sequence). This CDR3 region has 15 residues. The CDR3 DNA reads TGTGCCAGCAGCTTGGCCGTTTCGATGAACACTGAAGCTTTCTTT. It specifies CASSLAVSMNTEAFF.

Ten or more counts support this clonotype. This rearrangement joins TRBV20-1 to TRBJ2-5, with TRBD1 matching 8 bases. The CDR3 contains 13 residues. Germline CDR1 is DFQATT and CDR2 is SNEGSKA (reference sequence). V lost 2 bases to trimming and J lost 4 bases; unmatched junction nucleotides: 3. CDR3 protein: CSARPTGAETQYF. The CDR3 bases are TGCAGTGCTAGACCGACAGGGGCAGAGACCCAGTACTTC.

This clonotype showed up many times. The V call is TRBV5-1, the J call TRBJ2-5; D gene uncertain. Deletions cut 5 bases from V and 1 base from J, with 15 bases between. Germline CDR1 reads SGHRS; CDR2 reads YFSETQ. This CDR3 region has 15 residues. CDR3: CASRLGSWGQETQYF. The CDR3, as DNA: TGCGCCAGCAGGCTAGGATCATGGGGCCAAGAGACCCAGTACTTC.

There are a few counts of this clonotype. V is TRBV7-2 and J is TRBJ2-7; 11 bases are shared with TRBD1. V lost 4 bases and J lost 6; bases outside the gene matches: 5. Germline assignment: CDR1 SGHTA and CDR2 FQGNSA. This CDR3 region has 14 residues. The CDR3 reads CASSWDRGACEQYF. Written as DNA, the CDR3 is TGTGCCAGCAGCTGGGACAGGGGGGCCTGCGAGCAGTACTTC.

As regards this clonotype: One end of the junction does not line up with germline, which may come from a read error. This chain connects TRBV9 to TRBJ1-4; D gene ambiguous. CDR1 is SGDLS and CDR2 is YYNGEE in the germline V gene. The CDR3 totals 14 residues. CDR3 loop: CTSSVGTTNEKLFF. In DNA form, the CDR3 reads TGTACCAGCAGCGTAGGGACAACTAATGAAAAACTGTTTTTT. Together with reference TRBV9 and TRBJ1-4, the CDR3 gives the full variable domain: DSGVTQTPKHLITATGQRVTLRCSPRSGDLSVYWYQQSLDQGLQFLIQYYNGEERAKGNILERFSAQQFPDLHSELNLSSLELGDSALYFCTSSVGTTNEKLFFGSGTQLSVL.

V is TRBV12-3 or TRBV12-4 and J is TRBJ1-5, with D possibly TRBD1 on 6 matching bases. CDR3 length: 13 residues. Trimming removed 6 bases at V and 7 bases at J, with 13 bases between. CDR3 in amino acids: CASSQQGMQPQHF. The DNA for the CDR3 is TGTGCCAGCAGCCAACAGGGAATGCAGCCCCAGCATTTT.

As regards this clonotype: Given a much more abundant clone one base away, this may be a read error. V gene TRBV12-3 or TRBV12-4 combines with J gene TRBJ2-4; 7 nucleotides align to TRBD2. CDR3 size: 18 residues. CDR3 DNA: TGTGCCAGCAGTTTTGATGAGGGAGGGCCATTCGGGTGGAACATTCGGTACTTC. This encodes CASSFDEGGPFGWNIRYF.

This clonotype appeared many times. The genes are TRBV12-3 or TRBV12-4 and TRBJ1-1; D gene uncertain. This CDR3 contains 12 residues. The V end was cut by 2 bases, the J end by 5 bases, with 6 bases between. Here the CDR3 reads CASSLSRTEAFF. CDR3 nucleotide sequence: TGTGCCAGCAGTTTATCGCGGACTGAAGCTTTCTTT.

V usage is TRBV9 and J usage is TRBJ2-3; a possible D gene is TRBD2 (6 bases). Germline V gives CDR1 SGDLS, CDR2 YYNGEE. V lost 3 bases and J lost 2, with 19 bases in between. The length of the CDR3 is 17 residues. CDR3 coding DNA: TGTGCCAGCAGCGCCTACGGGTCGGGACTTAACACAGATACGCAGTATTTT. It codes for CASSAYGSGLNTDTQYF.

Only a few counts were recorded for this clonotype. A clone one base away is much larger, so this may be a read error. This chain joins TRBV5-5 and TRBJ2-1; D is possibly TRBD1 or TRBD2 (5 bases each). CDR1 is SGHKS, CDR2 YYEKEE, per germline (reference sequence). CDR3 length equals 14 residues. With 3 bases removed from V and 10 bases from J, the gap between germline ends came to 17 bases. CDR3 nucleotide sequence: TGTGCCAGCAGCTCTAAAATGGGGGTCAAGGAGCAGTTCTTC. The encoded protein is CASSSKMGVKEQFF.

This clonotype was detected only a few times. V usage is TRBV3-1 and J usage is TRBJ1-6; 7 bases are shared with TRBD1. Germline-derived CDR1 and CDR2 are LGHDT and YNNKEL (reference sequence). This CDR3 comprises 15 residues. V lost 6 bases and J lost 10; bases outside the gene matches: 12. CDR3 nucleotides: TGTGCCAGCAGACCGTCCTACAGGGGACTCTCACCCCTCCACTTT. It translates to CASRPSYRGLSPLHF. Full variable domain (rest looked up from reference TRBV3-1 and TRBJ1-6): DTAVSQTPKYLVTQMGNDKSIKCEQNLGHDTMYWYKQDSKKFLKIMFSYNNKELIINETVPNRFSPKSPDKAHLNLHINSLELGDSAVYFCASRPSYRGLSPLHFGNGTRLTVT.

This clonotype came up a few times. J is TRBJ1-2 and V is TRBV28; D may be TRBD1 (5 bases). In germline, CDR1 is MDHEN, CDR2 SYDVKM. V was cut by 8 bases and J by 2 bases, with 12 bases left in between. The CDR3 spans 13 residues. The CDR3 protein is CASRLGGNYGYTF. The CDR3 nucleotides are TGTGCCAGCCGCCTTGGGGGAAACTATGGCTACACCTTC.

This clonotype was seen only a few times. This chain uses TRBV4-3 with TRBJ1-6; D may be TRBD1 (5 bases). The CDR3 loop spans 18 amino acids. In germline, CDR1 is LGHNA, CDR2 YSLEER. V lost 3 bases and J lost 4, with 19 bases in between. The CDR3 region is CASSQADTGPGYNSPLHF. CDR3 in DNA: TGCGCCAGCAGCCAGGCGGACACCGGCCCTGGATATAATTCACCCCTCCACTTT.

The chain carries TRBV7-9 and TRBJ2-3; 9 nucleotides line up with TRBD1. The trim removed 5 bases at V and 0 bases at J, leaving 18 bases unmatched. Germline V gene lookup returns CDR1 SEHNR and CDR2 FQNEAQ (reference sequence). The CDR3 extends over 20 amino acids. CDR3 residues: CASSTNRGPVEVFSTDTQYF. CDR3 bases: TGTGCCAGCAGCACCAACAGGGGGCCCGTGGAGGTCTTTAGCACAGATACGCAGTATTTT.

V usage is TRBV4-3 and J usage is TRBJ2-7, with D possibly being TRBD1 (7 bases). This CDR3 region has 16 residues. Germline loops: CDR1 LGHNA, CDR2 YSLEER. Trimming left V 0 bases short and J 7 bases short, with 19 bases between. The CDR3 loop reads CASSQDLPGGNNEQYF. CDR3 nucleotides: TGCGCCAGCAGCCAAGATCTCCCAGGGGGGAACAATGAGCAGTACTTC.

This clonotype has a single count. This sequence joins TRBV4-3 and TRBJ2-5; the match to TRBD2 covers 9 bases. The CDR3 loop spans 15 amino acids. Germline V gene sequence: CDR1 LGHNA, CDR2 YSLEER. Trimming took 4 bases from V and 5 from J; bases not matched to a gene: 8. The CDR3 region has the DNA TGCGCCAGCAGCCCGGGAATTAGCGGGGGTGAGACCCAGTACTTC. Its protein product is CASSPGISGGETQYF.

This clonotype came up many times. The chain recombines TRBV27 with TRBJ2-1; 8 bases fit TRBD2. CDR1 is MNHEY and CDR2 is SMNVEV in the germline V gene (reference sequence). There are 17 residues in the CDR3. Germline trimming cut 6 bases from V and 2 bases from J; bases unmatched to any gene: 12. The CDR3 spells CASRPTEGTRPYNEQFF. CDR3 nucleotides: TGTGCCAGCAGACCCACCGAGGGGACTAGACCCTACAATGAGCAGTTCTTC.